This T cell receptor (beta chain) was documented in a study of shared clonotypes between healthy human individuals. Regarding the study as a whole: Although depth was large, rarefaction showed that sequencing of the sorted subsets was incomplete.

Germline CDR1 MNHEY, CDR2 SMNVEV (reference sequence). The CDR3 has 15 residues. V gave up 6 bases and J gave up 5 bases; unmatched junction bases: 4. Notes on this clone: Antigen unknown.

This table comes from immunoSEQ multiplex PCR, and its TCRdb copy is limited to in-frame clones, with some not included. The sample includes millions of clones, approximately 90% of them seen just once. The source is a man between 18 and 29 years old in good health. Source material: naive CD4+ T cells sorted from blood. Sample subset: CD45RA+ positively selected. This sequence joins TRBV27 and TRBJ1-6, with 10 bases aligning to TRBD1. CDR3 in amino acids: CASRVGTGDNSPLHF. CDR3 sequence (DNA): TGTGCCAGCAGGGTTGGGACAGGGGATAATTCACCCCTCCACTTT.